At least ten counts were recorded for the clone carrying this T cell receptor beta chain. The antigen remains undetermined. This specimen comes from a study of post-analysis software for immune sequencing data. Notes on the study in general: Relative to controls, patients had about 5 TRBV segments at higher frequency, with TRBV5-6, TRBV5-1 and TRBV20-1 among these.

Every TCR beta cDNA library bore unique molecular identifiers. The T cell input of 1 to 10 million gave a few hundred thousand cDNA molecules. TCRdb ran MiXCR on the PCR reads and lists one entry per CDR3 protein. The sample holds 400,000 to 500,000 distinct CDR3 sequences; 30% to 45% are singletons and the top ten take 7.5% to 8.5%. The CDR3 runs to 12 residues. The V end lost 6 bases, the J end lost 0 bases, and 4 bases lay between the germline ends. The specimen was blood. This chain uses TRBV12-3 or TRBV12-4 with TRBJ2-3; D gene ambiguous. The source is a girl aged 2 to 9 with multiple sclerosis. The CDR3 DNA sequence: TGTGCCAGCAGCTTTAGCACAGATACGCAGTATTTT. This sequence encodes CASSFSTDTQYF.